These 9 T cell receptor beta chains came from one sample sequenced in a study of T cells in Graves' hyperthyroidism and ophthalmopathy. Amplified TCR beta CDR3 regions came from RNA transcripts. During a first-round RT-PCR of the TCR CDR3, the HTBI primer set was used. Via MiXCR, TCRdb re-called the multiplex PCR reads, giving one row per CDR3 protein. The table includes 660,000 or so distinct CDR3 sequences, around 20% detected once. Sequenced sample: blood. The receptors shown here come from a man aged 30 to 45 with Graves' ophthalmopathy.

The chain recombines TRBV27 with TRBJ2-7, with 8 bases lining up with TRBD2. CDR1 and CDR2 (germline): MNHEY, SMNVEV (reference sequence). J gave up 7 bases and V 3 bases, and 8 bases lay outside the gene matches. This CDR3 spans 14 amino acids. The CDR3 sequence: CASSFGSSGSEQYF. CDR3 in DNA: TGTGCCAGCAGTTTCGGGTCTAGCGGGTCTGAGCAGTACTTC.

This clonotype was seen a few times. The genes are TRBV3-1 and TRBJ2-2; a weak D match, TRBD2 (6 bases). The CDR3 covers 14 residues. Germline CDR1 LGHDT, CDR2 YNNKEL (reference sequence). Trimming left V 0 bases short and J 7 bases short, with 9 bases between. CDR3 coding DNA: TGTGCCAGCAGCCAAGAGGCGGGGATCGGGGAGCTGTTTTTT. Translated, it gives CASSQEAGIGELFF.

The table lists this clonotype with a few counts. The chain employs TRBV10-3 and TRBJ2-3, with TRBD1 as a possible D gene (6 bases). V lost 6 bases to trimming and J lost 0 bases, with 25 bases between them. This CDR3 region has 19 residues. Germline-derived CDR1 and CDR2 are ENHRY and SYGVKD. CDR3 in DNA: TGTGCCATCAGCTCAACCAGGGGAATGGCAGCCGCTAGCACAGATACGCAGTATTTT. Its protein product is CAISSTRGMAAASTDTQYF.

J is TRBJ1-2 and V is TRBV12-3 or TRBV12-4, with D maybe TRBD1 (6 bases). Trimming removed 5 bases at V and 6 bases at J, with 16 bases between. The CDR3 totals 14 residues. CDR3 DNA: TGTGCCAGCAGTGTCCTTGGGGGGCGGAATGGCTACACCTTC. Protein product: CASSVLGGRNGYTF.

On this clonotype: Relative to the germline gene, one junction end is altered; a read error may explain this. The chain recombines TRBV5-1 with TRBJ2-7; D gene ambiguous. The CDR3 totals 17 residues. Germline CDR1 and CDR2: SGHRS and YFSETQ. CDR3 bases: TGTGCCAGCAGCCCTTCCCCGGGTGGGGATAGCCTCTACGAGCAGTACTTC. As protein: CASSPSPGGDSLYEQYF.

This clonotype was recorded many times. This chain links TRBV12-3 or TRBV12-4 with TRBJ1-4, with a weak D call TRBD1 (6 bases). Between the trimmed V and J ends, which lost 3 bases and 8 bases, there was a span of 16 bases. The CDR3 is 15 amino acids. The chain's CDR3 is CASSLARRGAEKLFF. The DNA for the CDR3 is TGTGCCAGCAGTTTGGCGCGGCGGGGGGCAGAAAAACTGTTTTTT.

This clonotype was observed a few times. The chain is built from TRBV28 and TRBJ2-4; either TRBD1 or TRBD2 may supply D (6 bases each). The CDR3 runs to 19 residues. The V gene's germline CDR1 is MDHEN and CDR2 SYDVKM. V gave up 6 bases and J gave up 2 bases, with 26 bases separating them. CDR3 protein: CASSPRDSQGLRSKNIQYF. The CDR3 DNA is TGTGCCAGCAGCCCCCGGGACTCCCAGGGGTTAAGGTCCAAAAACATTCAGTACTTC.

The chain recombines TRBV19 with TRBJ1-5, with D tentatively TRBD1 (6 bases). The CDR3 length is 17 residues. Deletions cut 10 bases from V and 1 base from J, with 23 bases between. CDR1 LNHDA and CDR2 SQIVND come from the germline V gene (reference sequence). CDR3 sequence (DNA): TGTGCCACCAGTAGGGGGGGTGCGGGAAGGAGCAATCAGCCCCAGCATTTT. Protein sequence: CATSRGGAGRSNQPQHF. Drawing the rest from reference TRBV19 and TRBJ1-5, the complete variable domain is DGGITQSPKYLFRKEGQNVTLSCEQNLNHDAMYWYRQDPGQGLRLIYYSQIVNDFQKGDIAEGYSVSREKKESFPLTVTSAQKNPTAFYLCATSRGGAGRSNQPQHFGDGTRLSIL.

The chain joins TRBV20-1 to TRBJ2-2; no definite D call. Trimming stripped 5 bases from V and 13 bases from J, with 17 bases between. This CDR3 comprises 12 residues. Germline lookup yields CDR1 DFQATT and CDR2 SNEGSKA (reference sequence). CDR3 residues: CSALDSRARLFF. The CDR3 nucleotides read TGCAGTGCTCTAGACTCCCGGGCGCGGCTGTTTTTT.